These 21 T cell receptor beta chains were sequenced from one sample in a study of T cell changes during pregnancy in multiple sclerosis. TCRdb keeps only in-frame clones here, not all; method: immunoSEQ multiplex PCR. The sample records under 95,000 clones, roughly 95% being singletons. The sample in question was peripheral blood, obtained in the second trimester of pregnancy. The receptors were sampled from a female donor in good health, enrolled as a control in a pregnancy study.

This clone was seen a handful of times. V and J are TRBV27 and TRBJ1-5; TRBD1 aligns across 7 bases. The CDR3 has 15 residues. V lost 3 bases, J lost 3 bases, and 5 bases stayed unmatched. Germline assignment: CDR1 MNHEY and CDR2 SMNVEV (reference sequence). The CDR3 nucleotides read TGTGCCAGCAGTTTTAGCAGGGGGAACAATCAGCCCCAGCATTTT. Its translation: CASSFSRGNNQPQHF.

The chain employs TRBV5-6 and TRBJ2-7, with D perhaps TRBD1 (5 bases). The CDR3 runs 15 residues. Trimming pared 4 bases from V and 3 bases from J, leaving 17 bases between. Germline CDR1 and CDR2: SGHDT and YYEEEE. CDR3 nucleotides: TGTGCCAGCAGCCCGGGCACAGGCCTTGACTACGAGCAGTACTTC. Encoded protein: CASSPGTGLDYEQYF. The complete variable domain, with remaining parts taken from reference TRBV5-6 and TRBJ2-7, reads DAGVTQSPTHLIKTRGQQVTLRCSPKSGHDTVSWYQQALGQGPQFIFQYYEEEERQRGNFPDRFSGHQFPNYSSELNVNALLLGDSALYLCASSPGTGLDYEQYFGPGTRLTVT.

The rearrangement joins TRBV4-2 to TRBJ2-5, with 9 bases aligning to TRBD2. J lost 5 bases, V lost 2 bases, and 6 bases had no gene match. CDR1 LGHNA and CDR2 YNFKEQ come from the germline V gene. The CDR3 is made up of 15 amino acids. The CDR3 DNA is TGTGCCAGCAGCCAATCGCTAGCGGGGTCTGAGACCCAGTACTTC. Residues: CASSQSLAGSETQYF.

V and J are TRBV7-2 and TRBJ2-2, with D unclear. V was pared by 1 base and J by 0 bases, with 9 bases between. The CDR3 sequence is 16 residues long. From germline, CDR1 is SGHTA and CDR2 FQGNSA. The CDR3 region is CASSLVGTSNTGELFF. The CDR3 coding sequence is TGTGCCAGCAGCTTAGTTGGCACGTCGAACACCGGGGAGCTGTTTTTT.

The chain recombines TRBV7-9 with TRBJ1-3, with D possibly matching TRBD1 (5 bases). The CDR3 is made up of 14 amino acids. With 0 bases removed from V and 4 bases from J, the gap between germline ends came to 7 bases. CDR1 and CDR2 from the germline V gene are SEHNR and FQNEAQ (reference sequence). The CDR3 loop is CASSLAGAGNTIYF. Here the CDR3 DNA reads TGTGCCAGCAGCTTAGCAGGGGCCGGAAACACCATATATTTT.

This CDR3 reads CASSLGEALYGYTF. The DNA for the CDR3 is TGTGCCAGCAGCTTGGGGGAGGCCCTCTATGGCTACACCTTC. This chain joins TRBV13 and TRBJ1-2; weak D call: TRBD1 (5 bases). With 3 bases removed from V and 4 bases from J, the gap between germline ends came to 12 bases. The CDR3 totals 14 residues. Per germline, CDR1 PRHDT and CDR2 FYEKMQ (reference sequence).

The CDR3 DNA reads TGTGCCAGCAGTCGGGGGACGGATAGCTACACCTTC. This encodes CASSRGTDSYTF. The chain has TRBV6-5 and TRBJ1-2; tentatively, D is TRBD1 (5 bases). V lost 5 bases to trimming and J lost 9 bases, with 13 bases between them. The CDR3 covers 12 residues. The germline V gene has CDR1 MNHEY and CDR2 SVGAGI.

The gene calls are TRBV19 and TRBJ1-1, with a possible D match to TRBD1 (5 bases). Germline CDR1 is LNHDA and CDR2 is SQIVND (reference sequence). V dropped 6 bases and J dropped 3 bases, with 17 bases sitting between them. This CDR3 has 15 amino acids. CDR3 sequence reads: CASRGSGSGDTEAFF. CDR3 DNA: TGTGCCAGTAGAGGGTCGGGCTCGGGGGACACTGAAGCTTTCTTT. The whole variable domain, remainder taken from reference TRBV19 and TRBJ1-1, is DGGITQSPKYLFRKEGQNVTLSCEQNLNHDAMYWYRQDPGQGLRLIYYSQIVNDFQKGDIAEGYSVSREKKESFPLTVTSAQKNPTAFYLCASRGSGSGDTEAFFGQGTRLTVV.

The CDR3 sequence is CASRPSRGGDEQFF. CDR3 nucleotide sequence: TGTGCCAGCAGACCTTCCCGGGGGGGCGATGAGCAGTTCTTC. The chain uses TRBV6-5 and TRBJ2-1, with TRBD2 matching over 8 bases. This CDR3 has 14 residues. Germline V gives CDR1 MNHEY, CDR2 SVGAGI. The junction had 9 bases not matched to a gene; V was cut back by 6 bases and J by 8 bases.

This clone was counted a few times. The sample contains more than one DNA sequence encoding this CDR3. The rearrangement links TRBV30 to TRBJ1-1; no reliable D call. This CDR3 spans 13 amino acids. The germline CDR1 and CDR2 sequences are GTSNPN and SVGIG (reference sequence). Trimming removed 0 bases at V and 1 base at J, with 6 bases between. The CDR3 DNA sequence: TGTGCCTGGAGTGTCGGAGGGAACACTGAAGCTTTCTTT. Translated: CAWSVGGNTEAFF. Together with reference TRBV30 and TRBJ1-1, the CDR3 gives the full variable domain: SQTIHQWPATLVQPVGSPLSLECTVEGTSNPNLYWYRQAAGRGLQLLFYSVGIGQISSEVPQNLSASRPQDRQFILSSKKLLLSDSGFYLCAWSVGGNTEAFFGQGTRLTVV.

J is TRBJ2-4 and V is TRBV7-2; D is unclear. This CDR3 spans 14 amino acids. The V end was cut by 2 bases, the J end by 10 bases, with 15 bases between. Germline CDR1 SGHTA, CDR2 FQGNSA. The CDR3 bases are TGTGCCAGCAGCTTACACCCCGCTAGTGGGATTCAGTACTTC. This encodes CASSLHPASGIQYF.

The chain is built from TRBV10-3 and TRBJ2-7; D is perhaps TRBD1 (5 bases). Germline CDR1 is ENHRY and CDR2 is SYGVKD. The CDR3 spans 17 residues. V was cut by 3 bases and J by 7 bases, with 25 bases left in between. CDR3 sequence (DNA): TGTGCCATCAGTGAATCCCCTTATCTAGGGGTTGGGGCGGAGCAGTACTTC. Translated: CAISESPYLGVGAEQYF.

This clone was seen only a few times. This chain joins TRBV9 and TRBJ1-1; D might be TRBD1 (5 bases). V shed 0 bases and J shed 2 bases, with 17 bases lying between them. Per the germline V gene, CDR1 is SGDLS and CDR2 is YYNGEE. The CDR3 totals 17 residues. CDR3 bases: TGTGCCAGCAGCGTAGGGGCGGGGGGGACCTTAAACACTGAAGCTTTCTTT. Translation gives CASSVGAGGTLNTEAFF.

The chain couples TRBV28 to TRBJ2-6, with 9 positions matching TRBD1. CDR3 length: 18 residues. CDR1 and CDR2 (germline): MDHEN, SYDVKM. The V and J ends lost 3 bases and 4 bases, in that order; junction bases with no gene match: 10. CDR3 DNA sequence: TGTGCCAGCAGTTTTCAGGGACAGGGAAGCCTCGGGGCCAACGTCCTGACTTTC. Translation: CASSFQGQGSLGANVLTF.

The V call is TRBV30, the J call TRBJ1-1; 7 positions agree with TRBD1. Looked up from germline, CDR1 is GTSNPN and CDR2 is SVGIG (reference sequence). J lost 4 bases, V lost 8 bases, and 4 bases had no gene match. The CDR3 is 11 residues long. Written as DNA, the CDR3 is TGTGCCGCCTCAGGGGGCACTGAAGCTTTCTTT. Translated: CAASGGTEAFF.

This chain uses TRBV2 with TRBJ2-2, with TRBD1 matching 9 bases. Germline V CDR1 and CDR2: SNHLY, FYNNEI. V dropped 4 bases and J dropped 5; count of bases not matched to a gene: 8. CDR3 length: 16 amino acids. The CDR3 sequence: CASSGDRVGETGELFF. As DNA, the CDR3 is TGTGCCAGCAGTGGGGACAGGGTTGGAGAGACCGGGGAGCTGTTTTTT. The full variable domain, its missing parts supplied by reference TRBV2 and TRBJ2-2, is EPEVTQTPSHQVTQMGQEVILRCVPISNHLYFYWYRQILGQKVEFLVSFYNNEISEKSEIFDDQFSVERPDGSNFTLKIRSTKLEDSAMYFCASSGDRVGETGELFFGEGSRLTVL.

The CDR3 reads CASSQRRQGANEKLFF. The CDR3 coding sequence is TGTGCCAGCAGCCAAAGACGACAGGGCGCTAATGAAAAACTGTTTTTT. The genes are TRBV4-2 and TRBJ1-4, with 7 positions matching TRBD1. Per germline, CDR1 LGHNA and CDR2 YNFKEQ. The CDR3 runs to 16 residues. V shed 2 bases and J 3 bases; nucleotides not matched to a gene: 6.

The V and J genes are TRBV7-3 and TRBJ2-1; D possibly corresponds to TRBD2 (6 bases). V was clipped by 5 bases and J by 0 bases, with 17 bases between them. The germline gives CDR1 SGHTA, CDR2 FQGTGA. The CDR3 runs 17 residues. The CDR3 DNA is TGTGCCAGCAGCCCAACCCCCGGGGGAATCTCCTACAATGAGCAGTTCTTC. Its translation: CASSPTPGGISYNEQFF.

As for this clone: Other DNA sequences from this sample encode an identical CDR3 as well. The chain uses TRBV18 and TRBJ1-3; 7 positions match TRBD1. This CDR3 spans 14 amino acids. Unmatched junction bases numbered 3, after V lost 3 bases and J lost 4 bases. The germline V gene encodes CDR1 KGHSH and CDR2 LQKENI. The CDR3 loop reads CASSPGTVGNTIYF. The DNA of the CDR3 is TGTGCCAGCTCACCTGGGACAGTCGGAAACACCATATATTTT.

The chain links TRBV19 to TRBJ1-1, with 10 positions matching TRBD1. The J segment lost 1 base and the V segment lost 7 bases, leaving 3 bases of the junction unmatched. The CDR3 sequence is 14 residues long. CDR1 LNHDA and CDR2 SQIVND come from the germline V gene (reference sequence). The CDR3 spells CASTWTGGNTEAFF. In DNA form, the CDR3 reads TGTGCCAGTACGTGGACAGGGGGGAACACTGAAGCTTTCTTT.

This sequence joins TRBV7-9 and TRBJ2-1; no clear D gene. Germline V lookup: CDR1 SEHNR, CDR2 FQNEAQ (reference sequence). V lost 5 bases and J 9 bases, leaving 5 bases between the germline ends. The CDR3 is 10 residues long. CDR3 DNA sequence: TGTGCCAGCAGCCCTGTTGAGCAGTTCTTC. Protein: CASSPVEQFF.